This T cell receptor (beta chain) appears in the sequencing data of a study of T cell repertoires in cytomegalovirus infection. CDR3 size: 13 residues. V dropped 5 bases and J dropped 6 bases, with 10 bases sitting between them. Germline CDR1 and CDR2: SEHNR and FQNEAQ (reference sequence). TCRdb re-analysed the reads in MiXCR, keeping a single row per CDR3 protein. Of around 240,000 distinct CDR3 sequences listed, approximately 22% are singletons. This clonotype was picked up many times. The origin of this receptor is a human donor in good health (CMV status not recorded). Some clones in this sample may be carry-over from other donors' samples. V is TRBV7-9 and J is TRBJ1-4; D remains ambiguous. The sample consisted of CD8+ T cells from PBMCs. CDR3 loop: CASSDREHEKLFF. The DNA of the CDR3 is TGTGCCAGCAGCGACCGGGAACATGAAAAACTGTTTTTT.